This entry features one T cell receptor beta chain sequence. This entry belongs to a study of blood T cell repertoires in COVID-19. In the original analysis: Reference gene primers were amplified, and this amplification served to estimate nucleated cell counts. Method: immunoSEQ multiplex PCR; TCRdb's copy keeps in-frame clones and lacks some. That table is the source of V, J and clone size, and D and trimming were worked out from the DNA. The data contain approximately 140,000 clones, less than 85% of them singletons. Trimming stripped 3 bases from V and 4 bases from J, with 15 bases between. Germline CDR1 reads DFQATT; CDR2 reads SNEGSKA (reference sequence). This CDR3 is built from 14 residues.

The sequence came from a human donor in a cohort sampled during active COVID-19. This chain connects TRBV20-1 to TRBJ1-1; unclear D gene. The sample consisted of peripheral blood. CDR3: CSASTFSGGTEAFF. The DNA of the CDR3 is TGCAGTGCTAGTACCTTTTCCGGTGGCACTGAAGCTTTCTTT.